Listed here are 27 T cell receptor beta chains from one sample, sequenced in a study of identical twins. TCRdb itself ran the 5' RACE reads through MiXCR, one entry per CDR3 protein. The sample has about 450,000 distinct CDR3 sequences; 18% are singletons. The sample comprised naive T cells sorted from blood. The receptors originated from a man over 45 in good health.

This clonotype has only a few counts. The gene calls are TRBV12-3 or TRBV12-4 and TRBJ1-3, with D tentatively TRBD1 (5 bases). V was clipped by 5 bases and J by 7 bases, with 9 bases between them. The CDR3 contains 12 residues. DNA of the CDR3: TGTGCCAGCAGTGTAGGACACAACACCATATATTTT. Translation: CASSVGHNTIYF.

This clonotype came up many times. This sequence joins TRBV5-1 and TRBJ2-1; no clear D. Germline V CDR1 and CDR2: SGHRS, YFSETQ. Trimming took 1 base from V and 5 from J, leaving 4 bases between them. This CDR3 is built from 12 residues. The CDR3 sequence is CASSLPDNEQFF. The CDR3 DNA is TGCGCCAGCAGCTTGCCAGACAATGAGCAGTTCTTC.

V gene TRBV4-2 combines with J gene TRBJ1-2; a possible D gene is TRBD1 (5 bases). V lost 0 bases and J lost 4, with 12 bases in between. Germline CDR1 LGHNA, CDR2 YNFKEQ. The CDR3 has 15 amino acids. CDR3 nucleotides: TGTGCCAGCAGCCAAGATCGTTGGGGCGGCTATGGCTACACCTTC. The encoded protein is CASSQDRWGGYGYTF.

This clonotype was seen only a few times. The J gene is TRBJ2-5, the V gene TRBV28; a weak D match, TRBD2 (5 bases). CDR3 length: 13 amino acids. V lost 2 bases to trimming and J lost 8 bases, with 12 bases between them. In germline, CDR1 is MDHEN, CDR2 SYDVKM. The CDR3 region has the DNA TGTGCCAGCAGTTTAGCTAGCCAAAGAACCCAGTACTTC. This sequence encodes CASSLASQRTQYF.

The chain combines TRBV25-1 with TRBJ1-2; D remains unclear. Trimming left V 3 bases short and J 6 bases short, with 5 bases between. This CDR3 comprises 11 residues. Germline assignment: CDR1 MGHDK and CDR2 SYGVNS. This CDR3 reads CASSDRNGYTF. CDR3 DNA: TGTGCCAGCAGTGACAGGAATGGCTACACCTTC.

This clonotype was found a few times. The chain uses TRBV20-1 and TRBJ2-1; 12 positions agree with TRBD2. V lost 1 base, J lost 5 bases, and 3 bases stayed unmatched. Germline V gene data show CDR1 as DFQATT and CDR2 as SNEGSKA (reference sequence). This CDR3 has 15 amino acids. DNA for the CDR3: TGCAGTGCTAGAGTACTAGCGGGGGGACACAATGAGCAGTTCTTC. Translation: CSARVLAGGHNEQFF.

This clonotype was counted a few times. This chain links TRBV29-1 with TRBJ2-7, with a tentative D call TRBD1 (5 bases). The CDR3 has 13 amino acids. The V gene's germline CDR1 is SQVTM and CDR2 ANQGSEA. Trimming pared 8 bases from V and 0 bases from J, leaving 14 bases between. CDR3 protein: CSHTIRVSYEQYF. The CDR3 DNA sequence: TGCAGCCACACCATCAGGGTCTCCTACGAGCAGTACTTC.

This clonotype showed up many times. V gene TRBV15 combines with J gene TRBJ2-5; D tentatively fits TRBD1 or TRBD2 (5 bases each). The V end lost 0 bases, the J end lost 5 bases, and 10 bases lay between the germline ends. The CDR3 sequence is 14 residues long. Germline CDR1 reads LNHNV; CDR2 reads YYDKDF (reference sequence). DNA for the CDR3: TGTGCCACCAGCAGAGATTCCTGGGGGGAGACCCAGTACTTC. It yields the protein CATSRDSWGETQYF. Full variable domain (remainder filled in from reference TRBV15 and TRBJ2-5): DAMVIQNPRYQVTQFGKPVTLSCSQTLNHNVMYWYQQKSSQAPKLLFHYYDKDFNNEADTPDNFQSRRPNTSFCFLDIRSPGLGDTAMYLCATSRDSWGETQYFGPGTRLLVL.

V is TRBV12-3 or TRBV12-4 and J is TRBJ2-7; the match to TRBD1 covers 10 bases. J was trimmed by 6 bases and V by 8 bases; bases with no gene match: 7. CDR3 size: 13 residues. CDR3 sequence reads: CASSGTGVIEQYF. CDR3 sequence (DNA): TGTGCCAGCTCCGGGACAGGGGTTATCGAGCAGTACTTC.

This clonotype came up a few times. The rearrangement links TRBV10-3 to TRBJ2-7, with D perhaps matching TRBD1 or TRBD2 (5 bases each). The CDR3 has 15 amino acids. In germline, CDR1 is ENHRY, CDR2 SYGVKD. V lost 3 bases and J lost 5, with 17 bases in between. The CDR3 nucleotides read TGTGCCATCAGTGATCAGATGGGGGTTCCCCACGAGCAGTACTTC. This gives the protein CAISDQMGVPHEQYF.

Many counts were recorded for this clonotype. This chain joins TRBV20-1 and TRBJ2-7, with D perhaps matching TRBD2 (5 bases). The CDR3 is 16 amino acids. Trimming removed 1 base from V and 1 base from J, with 17 bases in between. CDR1 and CDR2 from the germline V gene are DFQATT and SNEGSKA (reference sequence). The CDR3 DNA reads TGCAGTGCTAGAGCGAGGGTTGGTTTACAGTCCTACGAGCAGTACTTC. Translating gives CSARARVGLQSYEQYF.

This clonotype was recorded at least ten times. V usage is TRBV20-1 and J usage is TRBJ2-7, with 10 positions matching TRBD1. CDR1 and CDR2 (germline): DFQATT, SNEGSKA (reference sequence). The CDR3 consists of 15 residues. J gave up 5 bases and V 3 bases, and 10 bases lay outside the gene matches. CDR3 amino acids: CSASFRGQGFDEQYF. DNA of the CDR3: TGCAGTGCTAGTTTCCGGGGACAGGGGTTTGACGAGCAGTACTTC.

This clonotype showed up many times. DNA for the CDR3: TGTGCCAGCAGTCTCCTTGCGGGAGCCTACAATGAGCAGTTCTTC. Amino acid sequence: CASSLLAGAYNEQFF. The chain carries TRBV7-9 and TRBJ2-1, with 7 bases identical to TRBD2. CDR1 is SEHNR and CDR2 is FQNEAQ in the germline V gene (reference sequence). This CDR3 has 15 amino acids. V lost 6 bases to trimming and J lost 2 bases; unmatched junction nucleotides: 7.

The chain links TRBV4-2 to TRBJ1-3; D gene ambiguous. The germline V gene has CDR1 LGHNA and CDR2 YNFKEQ. This CDR3 contains 18 residues. V lost 1 base to trimming and J lost 0 bases, with 16 bases between them. Written as DNA, the CDR3 is TGTGCCAGCAGCCAAGTACCTGGGAGGTCCAGCTCTGGAAACACCATATATTTT. Amino acid sequence: CASSQVPGRSSSGNTIYF.

The chain joins TRBV6-1 to TRBJ2-3, with 8 bases identical to TRBD1. The CDR3 totals 14 residues. Trimming removed 6 bases from V and 6 bases from J; junction bases left unmatched: 8. The germline V gene encodes CDR1 MNHNS and CDR2 SASEGT. CDR3 sequence reads: CASSDRGSFDTQYF. CDR3 nucleotides: TGTGCCAGCAGCGACAGGGGTAGTTTTGATACGCAGTATTTT.

This chain connects TRBV29-1 to TRBJ2-7; TRBD2 might be the D (6 bases). The CDR3 covers 12 residues. Germline-derived CDR1 and CDR2 are SQVTM and ANQGSEA. V was pared by 6 bases and J by 1 base, with 10 bases between. The CDR3 reads CSVAGTSYEQYF. The CDR3 nucleotides read TGCAGCGTGGCCGGGACTTCCTACGAGCAGTACTTC.

The chain couples TRBV30 to TRBJ2-1; D is undetermined. Trimming stripped 5 bases from V and 5 bases from J, with 7 bases between. The CDR3 runs 11 residues. Per germline, CDR1 GTSNPN and CDR2 SVGIG (reference sequence). CDR3 in amino acids: CAWAHNNEQFF. DNA for the CDR3: TGTGCCTGGGCGCACAACAATGAGCAGTTCTTC.

This clonotype was seen ten or more times. The V call is TRBV6-1, the J call TRBJ2-7; 10 nucleotides line up with TRBD1. The CDR3 runs to 15 residues. Losses at the gene ends were 3 bases for V and 1 base for J; bases not matched to a gene: 3. Per the germline V gene, CDR1 is MNHNS and CDR2 is SASEGT. CDR3 sequence: CASSEDRGNSYEQYF. CDR3 coding DNA: TGTGCCAGCAGTGAGGACAGGGGGAATTCCTACGAGCAGTACTTC.

The chain couples TRBV6-5 to TRBJ2-7; D unresolved. V lost 3 bases to trimming and J lost 2 bases, with 11 bases between them. In germline, CDR1 is MNHEY, CDR2 SVGAGI. This CDR3 comprises 14 residues. The CDR3 loop reads CASSYRLPPYEQYF. DNA for the CDR3: TGTGCCAGCAGTTATAGACTGCCCCCCTACGAGCAGTACTTC.

This chain connects TRBV12-3 or TRBV12-4 to TRBJ1-4; 7 nucleotides line up with TRBD1. V shed 4 bases, J shed 6 bases, and the junction held 2 bases outside the gene matches. The CDR3 has 13 amino acids. Here the CDR3 DNA reads TGTGCCAGCAGTTCCAGGGGGGATGAAAAACTGTTTTTT. This translates into CASSSRGDEKLFF.

V is TRBV2 and J is TRBJ2-2; 11 nucleotides line up with TRBD1. The length of the CDR3 is 15 residues. The germline gives CDR1 SNHLY, CDR2 FYNNEI. V lost 7 bases and J lost 3; bases outside the gene matches: 4. The CDR3 region has the DNA TGTGCCAGCAATCGGGACAGGGGGTACACCGGGGAGCTGTTTTTT. Translation gives CASNRDRGYTGELFF.

The CDR3 DNA is TGTGCCAGCAGTGAATCGAAGGTCATGAACACTGAAGCTTTCTTT. Residues: CASSESKVMNTEAFF. The J gene is TRBJ1-1, the V gene TRBV25-1; D gene uncertain. The V gene's germline CDR1 is MGHDK and CDR2 SYGVNS. V was pared by 1 base and J by 0 bases, with 9 bases between. The CDR3 has 15 residues.

This clonotype was counted between two and nine times. The rearrangement uses TRBV4-2 and TRBJ2-6; D remains unclear. V was shortened by 0 bases and J by 0 bases, with 6 bases between the two germline ends. This CDR3 contains 16 residues. Germline V gene lookup returns CDR1 LGHNA and CDR2 YNFKEQ. The CDR3, as DNA: TGTGCCAGCAGCCAAGAACGTAGCTCTGGGGCCAACGTCCTGACTTTC. It yields the protein CASSQERSSGANVLTF.

The gene calls are TRBV20-1 and TRBJ2-5; maybe TRBD1 (5 bases). The germline V gene has CDR1 DFQATT and CDR2 SNEGSKA (reference sequence). The length of the CDR3 is 13 residues. V lost 7 bases to trimming and J lost 7 bases, with 19 bases between them. CDR3 sequence (DNA): TGCAGTGGAAAAGAGCACACAGGTGTGACCCAGTACTTC. It specifies CSGKEHTGVTQYF.

This chain connects TRBV28 to TRBJ2-5; D might be TRBD2 (5 bases). Germline loops: CDR1 MDHEN, CDR2 SYDVKM. This CDR3 region has 14 residues. V was clipped by 1 base and J by 4 bases, with 10 bases between them. CDR3 amino acids: CASSLSAGVETQYF. Here the CDR3 DNA reads TGTGCCAGCAGTTTATCAGCCGGGGTAGAGACCCAGTACTTC.

J is TRBJ2-6 and V is TRBV24-1, with D unclear. Germline CDR1 and CDR2: KGHDR and SFDVKD. The V and J ends lost 4 bases and 1 base respectively, with 13 bases between them. This CDR3 spans 17 amino acids. Here the CDR3 DNA reads TGTGCCACCAGTGACCCTAATACCATGTCTGGGGCCAACGTCCTGACTTTC. Translating gives CATSDPNTMSGANVLTF.

This clonotype was counted a few times. As DNA, the CDR3 is TGTGCCAGCAGCCCGGGACTAGCGCTAACAGATACGCAGTATTTT. This sequence encodes CASSPGLALTDTQYF. The rearrangement uses TRBV12-3 or TRBV12-4 and TRBJ2-3; 10 positions match TRBD2. V lost 6 bases and J lost 3; bases outside the gene matches: 6. The CDR3 loop spans 15 amino acids.